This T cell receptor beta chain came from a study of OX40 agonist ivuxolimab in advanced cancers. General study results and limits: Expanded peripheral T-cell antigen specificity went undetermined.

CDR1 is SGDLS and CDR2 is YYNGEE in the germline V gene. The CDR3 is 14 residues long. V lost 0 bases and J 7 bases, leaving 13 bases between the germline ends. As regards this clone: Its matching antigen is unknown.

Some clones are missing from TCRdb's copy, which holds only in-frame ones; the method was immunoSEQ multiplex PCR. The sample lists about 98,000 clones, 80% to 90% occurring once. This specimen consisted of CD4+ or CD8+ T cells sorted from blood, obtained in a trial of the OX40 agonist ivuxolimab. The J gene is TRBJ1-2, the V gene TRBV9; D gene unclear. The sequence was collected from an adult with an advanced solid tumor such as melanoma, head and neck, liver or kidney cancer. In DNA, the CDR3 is TGTGCCAGCAGCGTAGCTACTTCCCCGGGTGGCTACACCTTC. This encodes CASSVATSPGGYTF.